The next 11 T cell receptor beta chains were all read from a single sample in a study of T cell repertoires in cytomegalovirus infection. TCRdb ran MiXCR on the reads and lists one entry per CDR3 protein. The sample shows 200,000 to 300,000 distinct CDR3 sequences, about 7% of them seen only once. Sequencing was performed on PBMCs. Every receptor here comes from a human donor in good health (CMV status not recorded). Some clones in this sample may be carry-over from other donors' samples.

Ten or more counts support this clonotype. This chain connects TRBV12-3 or TRBV12-4 to TRBJ2-3; D may be TRBD1 or TRBD2 (6 bases each). The CDR3 loop spans 18 amino acids. V was clipped by 2 bases and J by 0 bases, with 18 bases between them. The CDR3 DNA reads TGTGCCAGCAGTTTATCGGTGCCGGGGGCCTATAGCACAGATACGCAGTATTTT. Translated, it gives CASSLSVPGAYSTDTQYF.

This clonotype was recorded at least ten times. The genes are TRBV7-2 and TRBJ1-2; 9 bases match TRBD1. The CDR3 spans 16 residues. The germline gives CDR1 SGHTA, CDR2 FQGNSA. With V trimmed by 4 bases and J by 5 bases, 11 bases remained unmatched. The CDR3 reads CASSYPPNGQGYGYTF. CDR3 in DNA: TGTGCCAGCAGCTATCCCCCAAACGGACAGGGGTATGGCTACACCTTC. Supplemented by reference TRBV7-2 and TRBJ1-2, the full variable domain reads GAGVSQSPSNKVTEKGKDVELRCDPISGHTALYWYRQSLGQGLEFLIYFQGNSAPDKSGLPSDRFSAERTGGSVSTLTIQRTQQEDSAVYLCASSYPPNGQGYGYTFGSGTRLTVV.

The sample holds many counts of this clonotype. The chain links TRBV5-6 to TRBJ1-1; D remains unclear. V lost 0 bases and J 4 bases, leaving 13 bases between the germline ends. Germline lookup yields CDR1 SGHDT and CDR2 YYEEEE. The CDR3 consists of 15 residues. CDR3 residues: CASSLVRVRGTEAFF. CDR3 coding DNA: TGTGCCAGCAGCTTGGTGAGGGTTCGGGGCACTGAAGCTTTCTTT. The full variable domain, rest sourced from reference TRBV5-6 and TRBJ1-1, is DAGVTQSPTHLIKTRGQQVTLRCSPKSGHDTVSWYQQALGQGPQFIFQYYEEEERQRGNFPDRFSGHQFPNYSSELNVNALLLGDSALYLCASSLVRVRGTEAFFGQGTRLTVV.

This clonotype showed up many times. The gene calls are TRBV28 and TRBJ2-3; D may correspond to TRBD1 or TRBD2 (5 bases each). CDR1 is MDHEN and CDR2 is SYDVKM in the germline V gene. Deletions cut 2 bases from V and 1 base from J, with 31 bases between. The CDR3 is made up of 22 amino acids. DNA of the CDR3: TGTGCCAGCAGTTTACCCGAGGGGATGGGGCCGAGAACTAGAAGGGGCACAGATACGCAGTATTTT. This encodes CASSLPEGMGPRTRRGTDTQYF. The full variable domain, its missing parts supplied by reference TRBV28 and TRBJ2-3, is DVKVTQSSRYLVKRTGEKVFLECVQDMDHENMFWYRQDPGLGLRLIYFSYDVKMKEKGDIPEGYSVSREKKERFSLILESASTNQTSMYLCASSLPEGMGPRTRRGTDTQYFGPGTRLTVL.

A few counts support this clonotype. The CDR3 region has the DNA TGTGCCAGCAGTGCCTCCGGGCCCTTCTTT. This encodes CASSASGPFF. This chain connects TRBV28 to TRBJ1-1; D is ambiguous. This CDR3 has 10 amino acids. Germline CDR1 MDHEN, CDR2 SYDVKM. With 5 bases removed from V and 14 bases from J, the gap between germline ends came to 12 bases.

The J gene is TRBJ2-1, the V gene TRBV29-1, with D perhaps matching TRBD1 (6 bases). CDR3 size: 12 residues. V was trimmed by 3 bases and J by 9 bases, leaving 12 bases between them. Germline assignment: CDR1 SQVTM and CDR2 ANQGSEA. This CDR3 is CSVESGDPEQFF. In nucleotides, the CDR3 is TGCAGCGTTGAGTCAGGGGATCCTGAGCAGTTCTTC.

The V gene is TRBV20-1, the J gene TRBJ2-2, with 9 bases identical to TRBD2. This CDR3 spans 18 amino acids. V gave up 5 bases and J gave up 0 bases; unmatched junction bases: 13. The germline gives CDR1 DFQATT, CDR2 SNEGSKA (reference sequence). The CDR3 DNA sequence: TGCAGTGCTGGGGGGGGGGTTGGACTAGCGACGAACACCGGGGAGCTGTTTTTT. It encodes CSAGGGVGLATNTGELFF.

This clonotype was observed many times. CDR3 DNA sequence: TGTGCCAGCAGTACCTTTGTATCACAGGGGAACCCCAGCTACGAGCAGTACTTC. Amino acids: CASSTFVSQGNPSYEQYF. This rearrangement joins TRBV28 to TRBJ2-7; 7 nucleotides match TRBD1. Germline CDR1 and CDR2: MDHEN and SYDVKM. With 5 bases clipped from V and 3 bases from J, the junction kept 19 bases outside the gene matches. The CDR3 sequence is 18 residues long.

This clonotype was recorded many times. The rearrangement joins TRBV5-6 to TRBJ1-6, with 12 bases identical to TRBD1. V shed 5 bases and J 10 bases; nucleotides not matched to a gene: 10. The germline V gene encodes CDR1 SGHDT and CDR2 YYEEEE. The CDR3 has 16 residues. The CDR3 protein is CASRLPGQGALSPLHF. In DNA form, the CDR3 reads TGTGCCAGCAGACTACCGGGACAGGGGGCCCTATCACCCCTCCACTTT.

In this sample, this clonotype turned up many times. The rearrangement uses TRBV28 and TRBJ2-7; 7 nucleotides agree with TRBD1. J was trimmed by 4 bases and V by 6 bases; bases with no gene match: 12. The germline V gene has CDR1 MDHEN and CDR2 SYDVKM. This CDR3 comprises 15 residues. Here the CDR3 DNA reads TGTGCCAGCAGAAGGGGGCAGAGAGAGAGTTACGAGCAGTACTTC. Its protein is CASRRGQRESYEQYF.

This clonotype has a count of ten or more. In DNA form, the CDR3 reads TGTGCCAGCAGTCCCGTACTAGCGGGGGCCTACAATGAGCAGTTCTTC. It codes for CASSPVLAGAYNEQFF. V usage is TRBV28 and J usage is TRBJ2-1; 11 bases align to TRBD2. Germline CDR1 and CDR2: MDHEN and SYDVKM. This CDR3 has 16 residues. J gave up 2 bases and V 5 bases, and 5 bases lay outside the gene matches. Full variable domain (missing parts from reference TRBV28 and TRBJ2-1): DVKVTQSSRYLVKRTGEKVFLECVQDMDHENMFWYRQDPGLGLRLIYFSYDVKMKEKGDIPEGYSVSREKKERFSLILESASTNQTSMYLCASSPVLAGAYNEQFFGPGTRLTVL.